This T cell receptor beta chain derives from a study of tissue T cells after allogeneic stem cell transplantation. CDR3 sequences, V/J genes, frequencies and template counts came from survey-depth TCRbeta sequencing. This table comes from immunoSEQ multiplex PCR, and its TCRdb copy is limited to in-frame clones, with some not included. Seen here are about 48,000 clones, around 72% observed once, and the top ten hold around 0.5%. The study's findings and limits: Only a limited share of tissue TCRs appeared in blood or spleen. This small cohort was clinically heterogeneous, and sampling depth was a limitation.

A word on this clone: The antigen remains unidentified. The listed genes are named as in mouse. The read stops 1 residue short of the end of the CDR3; the missing end is completed from the germline J gene.

Germline V gives CDR1 NNHNN, CDR2 SYGAGS (reference sequence). The V gene lost 3 bases and the J gene lost 3 bases, with 12 bases spanning the gap. This CDR3 region has 14 residues. The clonotype was recovered from a pool of C57BL/6 mice in good health. Sequences were obtained from sorted cells pooled from one or two spleens. The chain links TRBV13-2 to TRBJ1-1, with TRBD1 as a possible D gene (6 bases). The chain's CDR3 is CASGADRLYTEVFF. CDR3 DNA (partial): TGTGCCAGCGGTGCTGACAGGCTTTACACAGAAGTCTTC.